These 9 T cell receptor beta chains came from one sample sequenced in a study of CD8+ T cells in alopecia areata. Following RNA extraction, reverse transcription yielded cDNA that acted as the sequencing template. Using immunoSEQ multiplex PCR, the repertoire was profiled, and TCRdb retains in-frame clones only, with some absent. The profile shows about 210,000 clones, 35% to 40% of them singletons. Treatment of the sample: oral pan-JAK inhibitor, 5-10 mg twice daily. The specimen comprised CD4+ T cells sorted from blood, sampled at approximately week 30, from a patient treated with tofacitinib. These receptors were taken from a human donor with alopecia areata.

This clone showed up just a few times. The chain combines TRBV7-3 with TRBJ2-3, with 10 bases fitting TRBD1. Germline trimming cut 5 bases from V and 6 bases from J; bases unmatched to any gene: 5. The CDR3 contains 14 residues. CDR1 is SGHTA, CDR2 FQGTGA, per germline. The CDR3 region has the DNA TGTGCCAGCAGCCGGGACAGGGGAGGGGATACGCAGTATTTT. Its translation is CASSRDRGGDTQYF. The whole variable domain, filled in from reference TRBV7-3 and TRBJ2-3, reads GAGVSQTPSNKVTEKGKYVELRCDPISGHTALYWYRQSLGQGPEFLIYFQGTGAADDSGLPNDRFFAVRPEGSVSTLKIQRTERGDSAVYLCASSRDRGGDTQYFGPGTRLTVL.

V is TRBV6-1 and J is TRBJ2-1; 8 nucleotides line up with TRBD2. The J segment lost 3 bases and the V segment lost 4 bases, leaving 5 bases of the junction unmatched. CDR1 is MNHNS, CDR2 SASEGT, per germline. CDR3 size: 15 residues. Here the CDR3 DNA reads TGTGCCAGCAGTGGCAGCGGGGGTATCTACAATGAGCAGTTCTTC. This codes for CASSGSGGIYNEQFF.

The V and J genes are TRBV2 and TRBJ2-2; unclear D gene. Germline V CDR1 and CDR2: SNHLY, FYNNEI. V was trimmed by 7 bases and J by 2 bases, leaving 11 bases between them. The CDR3 has 14 amino acids. Here the CDR3 reads CASMGNRNTGELFF. DNA for the CDR3: TGTGCCAGCATGGGGAACAGAAACACCGGGGAGCTGTTTTTT. Combining the CDR3 with reference TRBV2 and TRBJ2-2 gives the whole variable domain EPEVTQTPSHQVTQMGQEVILRCVPISNHLYFYWYRQILGQKVEFLVSFYNNEISEKSEIFDDQFSVERPDGSNFTLKIRSTKLEDSAMYFCASMGNRNTGELFFGEGSRLTVL.

The rearrangement links TRBV4-1 to TRBJ1-2; D ambiguous. CDR1 MGHRA and CDR2 YSYEKL come from the germline V gene. The CDR3 consists of 15 residues. Trimming cost V 4 bases and J 4 bases, with 16 bases left between them. CDR3 bases: TGCGCCAGCAGCCCTGTTTTACCAGTACCCTATGGCTACACCTTC. It yields the protein CASSPVLPVPYGYTF.

The chain is built from TRBV7-2 and TRBJ2-1; the D is unclear. The germline V and J ends were trimmed by 1 base and 9 bases, with 16 bases remaining between them. CDR3 length: 15 amino acids. Germline CDR1 and CDR2: SGHTA and FQGNSA. Here the CDR3 DNA reads TGTGCCAGCAGCTTAGTTTCGGCGCACGACGTTGAGCAGTTCTTC. This translates into CASSLVSAHDVEQFF.

The J gene is TRBJ2-5, the V gene TRBV5-1, with 8 bases matching TRBD1. Trimming at V came to 0 bases and at J to 6 bases, leaving 10 bases not matched to a gene. This CDR3 contains 16 residues. Germline loops: CDR1 SGHRS, CDR2 YFSETQ. CDR3 protein: CASSLDWAGGEKTQYF. Written as DNA, the CDR3 is TGCGCCAGCAGCTTGGATTGGGCAGGGGGCGAGAAGACCCAGTACTTC.

V is TRBV11-2 and J is TRBJ2-7, with 8 bases identical to TRBD1. The J segment lost 3 bases and the V segment lost 4 bases, leaving 8 bases of the junction unmatched. CDR3 length: 15 residues. The germline gives CDR1 SGHAT, CDR2 FQNNGV. CDR3 DNA: TGTGCCAGCAGCTCCCCGACAGGGGTGGGCTACGAGCAGTACTTC. This translates into CASSSPTGVGYEQYF.

The J gene is TRBJ2-5, the V gene TRBV30; D possibly corresponds to TRBD1 (5 bases). V lost 1 base to trimming and J lost 5 bases, with 11 bases between them. Germline lookup yields CDR1 GTSNPN and CDR2 SVGIG (reference sequence). The CDR3 runs to 13 residues. The CDR3, as DNA: TGTGCCTGGAGTGGGACATCCCGGGAGACCCAGTACTTC. As protein: CAWSGTSRETQYF.

The chain is built from TRBV6-5 and TRBJ1-2, with D perhaps TRBD1 (5 bases). The V gene's germline CDR1 is MNHEY and CDR2 SVGAGI. The V end lost 7 bases, the J end lost 6 bases, and 18 bases lay between the germline ends. The CDR3 contains 14 residues. The DNA of the CDR3 is TGTGCCAGCACCGGGACTGTTTTCGGTGATGGCTACACCTTC. Protein sequence: CASTGTVFGDGYTF.